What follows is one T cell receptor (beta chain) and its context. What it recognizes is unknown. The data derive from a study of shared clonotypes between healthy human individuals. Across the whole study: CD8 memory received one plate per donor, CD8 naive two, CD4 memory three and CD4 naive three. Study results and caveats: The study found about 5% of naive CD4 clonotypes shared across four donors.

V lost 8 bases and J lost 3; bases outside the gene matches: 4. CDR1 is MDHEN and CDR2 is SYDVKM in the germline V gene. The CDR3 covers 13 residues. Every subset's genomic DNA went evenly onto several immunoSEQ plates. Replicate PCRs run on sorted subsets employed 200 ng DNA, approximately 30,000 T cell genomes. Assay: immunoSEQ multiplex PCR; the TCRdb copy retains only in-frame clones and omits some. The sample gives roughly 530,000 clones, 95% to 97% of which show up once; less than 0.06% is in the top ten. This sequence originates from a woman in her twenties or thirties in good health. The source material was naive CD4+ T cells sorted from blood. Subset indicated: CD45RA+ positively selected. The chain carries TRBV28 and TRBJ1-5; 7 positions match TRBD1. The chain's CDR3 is CASWGQPNQPQHF. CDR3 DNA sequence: TGTGCCAGCTGGGGACAGCCCAATCAGCCCCAGCATTTT.